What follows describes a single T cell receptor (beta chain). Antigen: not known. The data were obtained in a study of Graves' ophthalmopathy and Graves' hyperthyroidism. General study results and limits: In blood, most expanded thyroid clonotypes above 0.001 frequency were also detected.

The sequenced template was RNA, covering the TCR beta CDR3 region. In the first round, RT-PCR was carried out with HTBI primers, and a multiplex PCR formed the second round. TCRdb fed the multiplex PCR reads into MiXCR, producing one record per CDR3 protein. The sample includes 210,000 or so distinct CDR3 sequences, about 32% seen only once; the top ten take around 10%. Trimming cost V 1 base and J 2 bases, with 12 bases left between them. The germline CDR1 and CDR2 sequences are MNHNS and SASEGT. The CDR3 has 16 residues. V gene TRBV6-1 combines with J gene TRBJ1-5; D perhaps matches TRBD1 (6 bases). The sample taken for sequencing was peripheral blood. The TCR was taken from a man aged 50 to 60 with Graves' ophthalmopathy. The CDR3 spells CASSEEGGSGNQPQHF. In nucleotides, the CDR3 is TGTGCCAGCAGTGAAGAGGGGGGGTCCGGCAATCAGCCCCAGCATTTT.